This T cell receptor beta chain was captured in a study of blood T cell repertoires in COVID-19. Turning to the study itself: Italy, Spain and the United States were the sources of the convalescent and acute COVID-19 samples. T cells, B-cell-depleted T cells, or PBMCs provided the cDNA or gDNA that served as material.

Study processing details: Amplification from reference gene primers served as the basis for estimated nucleated cell counts. TCRdb's copy holds only in-frame clones and misses some; the assay was immunoSEQ multiplex PCR. V and J calls and clone size are those listed in that table; D and trimming were worked out from the DNA. This table holds 150,000 to 200,000 clones, about 85% found once. The CDR3 extends over 13 amino acids. Deletions cut 5 bases from V and 4 bases from J, with 12 bases between. Germline lookup yields CDR1 MNHEY and CDR2 SVGAGI. This clone was counted once. This TCR was recovered from a human donor with acute or convalescent COVID-19. The donor label of this sample is uncertain. The chain recombines TRBV6-5 with TRBJ2-7, with D possibly being TRBD2 (6 bases). Sequenced: peripheral blood. For the CDR3, the DNA is TGTGCCAGCAGTAGCGGGCGTCTATACGAGCAGTACTTC. Translation gives CASSSGRLYEQYF.